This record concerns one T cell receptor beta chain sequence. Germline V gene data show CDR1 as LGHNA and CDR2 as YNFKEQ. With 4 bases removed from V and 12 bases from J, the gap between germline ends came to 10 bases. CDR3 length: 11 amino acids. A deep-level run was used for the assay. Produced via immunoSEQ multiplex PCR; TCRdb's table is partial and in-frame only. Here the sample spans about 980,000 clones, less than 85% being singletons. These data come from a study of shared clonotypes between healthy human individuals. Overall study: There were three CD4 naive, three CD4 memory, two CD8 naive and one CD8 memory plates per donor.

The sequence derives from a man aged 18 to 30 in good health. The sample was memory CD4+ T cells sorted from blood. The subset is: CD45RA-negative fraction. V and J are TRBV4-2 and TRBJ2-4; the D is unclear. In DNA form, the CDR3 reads TGTGCCAGCAGCCTAGGTTACGATCAGTACTTC. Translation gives CASSLGYDQYF.